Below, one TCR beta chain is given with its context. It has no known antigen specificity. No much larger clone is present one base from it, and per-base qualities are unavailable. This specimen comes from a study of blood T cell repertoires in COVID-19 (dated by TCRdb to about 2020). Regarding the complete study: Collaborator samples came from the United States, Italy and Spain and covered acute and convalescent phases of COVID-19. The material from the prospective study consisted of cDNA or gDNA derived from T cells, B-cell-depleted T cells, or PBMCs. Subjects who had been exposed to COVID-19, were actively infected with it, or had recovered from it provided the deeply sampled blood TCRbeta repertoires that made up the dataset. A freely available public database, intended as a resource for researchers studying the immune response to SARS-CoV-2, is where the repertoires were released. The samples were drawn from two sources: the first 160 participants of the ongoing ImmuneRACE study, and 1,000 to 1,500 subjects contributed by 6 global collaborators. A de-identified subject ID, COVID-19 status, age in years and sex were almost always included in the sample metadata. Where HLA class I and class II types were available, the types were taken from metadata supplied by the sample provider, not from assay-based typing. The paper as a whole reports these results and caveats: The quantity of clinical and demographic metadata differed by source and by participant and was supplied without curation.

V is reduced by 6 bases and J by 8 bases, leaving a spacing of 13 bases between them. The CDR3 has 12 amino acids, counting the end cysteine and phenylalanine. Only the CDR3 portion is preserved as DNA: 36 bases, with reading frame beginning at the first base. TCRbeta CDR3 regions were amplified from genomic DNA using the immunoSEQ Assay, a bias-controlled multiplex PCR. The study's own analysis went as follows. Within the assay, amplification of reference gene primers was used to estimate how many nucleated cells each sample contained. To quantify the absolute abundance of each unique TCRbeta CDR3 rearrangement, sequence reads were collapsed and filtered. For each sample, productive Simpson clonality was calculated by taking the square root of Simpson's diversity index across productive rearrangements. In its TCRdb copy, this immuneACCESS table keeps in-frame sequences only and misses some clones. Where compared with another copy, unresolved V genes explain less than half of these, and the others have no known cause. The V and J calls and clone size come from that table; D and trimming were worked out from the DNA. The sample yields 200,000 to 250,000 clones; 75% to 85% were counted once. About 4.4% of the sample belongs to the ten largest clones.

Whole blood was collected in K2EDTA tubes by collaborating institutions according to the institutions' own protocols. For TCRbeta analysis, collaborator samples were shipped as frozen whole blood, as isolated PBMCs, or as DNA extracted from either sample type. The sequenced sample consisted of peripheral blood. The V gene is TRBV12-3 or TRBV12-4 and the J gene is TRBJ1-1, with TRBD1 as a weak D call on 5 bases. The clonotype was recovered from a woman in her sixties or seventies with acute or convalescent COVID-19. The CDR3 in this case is CASSPQGWEAFF. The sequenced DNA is TGTGCCAGCAGCCCTCAGGGATGGGAAGCTTTCTTT.